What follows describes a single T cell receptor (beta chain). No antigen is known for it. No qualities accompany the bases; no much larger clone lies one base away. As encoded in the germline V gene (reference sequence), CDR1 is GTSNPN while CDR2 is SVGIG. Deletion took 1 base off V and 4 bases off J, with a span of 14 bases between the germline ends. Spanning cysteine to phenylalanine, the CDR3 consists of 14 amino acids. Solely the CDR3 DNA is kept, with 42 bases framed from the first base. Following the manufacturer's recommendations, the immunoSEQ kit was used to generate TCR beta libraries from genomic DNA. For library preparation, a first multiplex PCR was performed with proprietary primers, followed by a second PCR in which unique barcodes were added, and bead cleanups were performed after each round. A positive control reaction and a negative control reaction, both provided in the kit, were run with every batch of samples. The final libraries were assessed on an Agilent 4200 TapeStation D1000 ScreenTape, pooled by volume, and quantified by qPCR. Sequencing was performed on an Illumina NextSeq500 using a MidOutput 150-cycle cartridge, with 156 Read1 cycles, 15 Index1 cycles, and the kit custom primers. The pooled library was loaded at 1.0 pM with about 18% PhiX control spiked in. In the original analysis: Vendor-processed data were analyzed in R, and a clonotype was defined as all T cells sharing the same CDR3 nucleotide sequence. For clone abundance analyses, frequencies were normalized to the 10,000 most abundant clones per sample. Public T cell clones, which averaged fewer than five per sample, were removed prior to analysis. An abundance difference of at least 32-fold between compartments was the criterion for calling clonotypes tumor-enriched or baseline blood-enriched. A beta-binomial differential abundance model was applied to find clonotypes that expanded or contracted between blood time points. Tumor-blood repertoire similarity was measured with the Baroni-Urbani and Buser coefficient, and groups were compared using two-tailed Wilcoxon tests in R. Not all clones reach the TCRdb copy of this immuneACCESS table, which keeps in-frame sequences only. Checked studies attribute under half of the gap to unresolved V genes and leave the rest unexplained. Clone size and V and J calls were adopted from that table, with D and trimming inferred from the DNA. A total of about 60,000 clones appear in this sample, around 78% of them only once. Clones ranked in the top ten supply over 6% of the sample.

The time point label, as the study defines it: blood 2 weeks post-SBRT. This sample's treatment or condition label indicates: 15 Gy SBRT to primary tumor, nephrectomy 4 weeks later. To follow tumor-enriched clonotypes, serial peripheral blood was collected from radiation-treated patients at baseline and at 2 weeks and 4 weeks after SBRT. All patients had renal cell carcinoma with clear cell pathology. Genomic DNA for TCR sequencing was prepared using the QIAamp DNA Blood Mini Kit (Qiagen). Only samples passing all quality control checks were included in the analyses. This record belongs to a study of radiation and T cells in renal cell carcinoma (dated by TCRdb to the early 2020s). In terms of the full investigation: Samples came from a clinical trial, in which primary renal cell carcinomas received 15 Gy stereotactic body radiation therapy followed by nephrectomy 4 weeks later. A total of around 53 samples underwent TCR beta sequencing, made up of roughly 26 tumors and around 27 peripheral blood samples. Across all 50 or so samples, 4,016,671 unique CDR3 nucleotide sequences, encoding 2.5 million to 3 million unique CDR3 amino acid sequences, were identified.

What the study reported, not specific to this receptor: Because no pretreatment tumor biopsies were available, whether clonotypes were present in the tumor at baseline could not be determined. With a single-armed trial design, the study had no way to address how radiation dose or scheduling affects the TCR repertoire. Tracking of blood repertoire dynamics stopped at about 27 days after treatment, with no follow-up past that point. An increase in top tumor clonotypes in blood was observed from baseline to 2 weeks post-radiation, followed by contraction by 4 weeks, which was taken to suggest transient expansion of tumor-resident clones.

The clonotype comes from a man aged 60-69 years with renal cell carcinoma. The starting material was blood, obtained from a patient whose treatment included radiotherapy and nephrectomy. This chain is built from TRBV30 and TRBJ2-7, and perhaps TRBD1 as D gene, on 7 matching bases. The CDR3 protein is CAWSGTGEVYEQYF. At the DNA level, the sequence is TGTGCCTGGAGTGGTACAGGGGAGGTGTACGAGCAGTACTTC.